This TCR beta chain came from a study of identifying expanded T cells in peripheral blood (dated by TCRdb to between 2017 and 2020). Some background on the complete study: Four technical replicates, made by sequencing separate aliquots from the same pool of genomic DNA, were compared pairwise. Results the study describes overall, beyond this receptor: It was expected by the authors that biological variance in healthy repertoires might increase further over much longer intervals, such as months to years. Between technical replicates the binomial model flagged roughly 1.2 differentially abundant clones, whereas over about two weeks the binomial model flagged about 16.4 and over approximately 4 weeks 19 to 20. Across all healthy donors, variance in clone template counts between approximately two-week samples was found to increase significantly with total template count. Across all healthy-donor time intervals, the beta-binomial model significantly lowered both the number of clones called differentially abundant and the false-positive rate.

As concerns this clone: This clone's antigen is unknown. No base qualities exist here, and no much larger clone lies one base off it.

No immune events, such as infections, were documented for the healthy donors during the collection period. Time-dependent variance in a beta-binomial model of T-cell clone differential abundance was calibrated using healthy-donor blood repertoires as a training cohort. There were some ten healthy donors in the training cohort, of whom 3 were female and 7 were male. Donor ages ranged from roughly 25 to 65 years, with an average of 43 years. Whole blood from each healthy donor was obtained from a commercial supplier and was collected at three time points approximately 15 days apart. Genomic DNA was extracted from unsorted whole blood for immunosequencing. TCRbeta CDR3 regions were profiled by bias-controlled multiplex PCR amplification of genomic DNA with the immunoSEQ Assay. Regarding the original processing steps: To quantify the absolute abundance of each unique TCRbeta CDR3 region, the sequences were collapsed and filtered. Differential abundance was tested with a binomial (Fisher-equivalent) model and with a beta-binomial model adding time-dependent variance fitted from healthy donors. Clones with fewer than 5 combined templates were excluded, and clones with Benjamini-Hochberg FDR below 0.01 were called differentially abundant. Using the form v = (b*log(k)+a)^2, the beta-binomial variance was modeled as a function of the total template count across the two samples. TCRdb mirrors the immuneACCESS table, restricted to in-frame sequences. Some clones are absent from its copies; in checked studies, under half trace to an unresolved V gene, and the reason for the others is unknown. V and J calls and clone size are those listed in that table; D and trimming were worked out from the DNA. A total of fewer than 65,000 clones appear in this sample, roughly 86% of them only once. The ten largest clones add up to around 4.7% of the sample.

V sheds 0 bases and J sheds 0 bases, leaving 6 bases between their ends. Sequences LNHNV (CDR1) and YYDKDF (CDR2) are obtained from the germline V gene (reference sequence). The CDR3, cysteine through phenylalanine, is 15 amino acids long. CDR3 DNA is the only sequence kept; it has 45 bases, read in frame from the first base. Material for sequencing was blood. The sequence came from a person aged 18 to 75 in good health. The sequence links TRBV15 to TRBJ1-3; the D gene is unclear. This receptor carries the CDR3 CATSRDSYSGNTIYF. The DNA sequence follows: TGTGCCACCAGCAGAGATAGTTACTCTGGAAACACCATATATTTT. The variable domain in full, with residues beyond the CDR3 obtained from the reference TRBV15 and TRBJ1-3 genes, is DAMVIQNPRYQVTQFGKPVTLSCSQTLNHNVMYWYQQKSSQAPKLLFHYYDKDFNNEADTPDNFQSRRPNTSFCFLDIRSPGLGDTAMYLCATSRDSYSGNTIYFGEGSWLTVV.